This TCR beta chain was sequenced during a study of cytomegalovirus exposure and HLA in healthy donors. Primers: 60 Vbeta forward and 13 Jbeta reverse. Clones were sequenced by immunoSEQ multiplex PCR, and TCRdb holds only the in-frame ones, with some missing. The sample includes about 110,000 clones, nearly 85% of them seen just once. V dropped 1 base and J dropped 0 bases, with 10 bases sitting between them. The germline V gene encodes CDR1 SGHDN and CDR2 FVKESK. The CDR3 runs 15 residues. Material for sequencing was PBMCs. The chain recombines TRBV14 with TRBJ2-7; TRBD1 is a possible D gene (5 bases). This TCR came from a man between 18 and 29 years old in good health and CMV-seronegative. As DNA, the CDR3 is TGTGCCAGCAGCCAAGGACAGACTTACTCCTACGAGCAGTACTTC. Protein sequence: CASSQGQTYSYEQYF.